This record looks at one T cell receptor beta chain sequence and its context. In its sample, this clone was seen a few times. It lacks a known antigen. Per-base qualities were not stored, and no clone one base away is much larger. This entry comes from a study of Tregs in tolerant kidney transplant recipients (dated by TCRdb to 2018 to 2020). General notes on the study: Related donors were used in the transplants with nonmyeloablative bone marrow transplantation, and mixed chimerism was transient in the human trials. The study used TCRbeta sequencing to identify donor-specific regulatory T cells before combined kidney and bone marrow transplantation, then tracked those cells after transplant.

According to the study, the label for this sample's time point signals: blood sample drawn before combined kidney and bone marrow transplant. Thawed PBMCs were FACS-sorted into unstimulated Tregs (CD4+CD25+CD127-), CD4+ non-Tregs (CD4+CD25-), CD4 cells and CD8 cells. The patients were several recipients of combined kidney and bone marrow transplants from the ITN036ST trial, and samples were available only from these trial subjects. Healthy control blood was processed to PBMCs with a Ficoll density gradient and then cryopreserved, whereas patient PBMCs were collected both before and after transplant. The investigation overall reported the following: Biological reproducibility was not directly assessed, although technical replication error appeared to be minimal. For some patients, the PCR primers changed as time went on, which meant samples from those patients could not be compared with one another at the nucleotide level. Because only a small number of patients were included, the study had limitations, and the results will need to be validated in larger populations as well as under other immunosuppression protocols. In tolerant patients, the expansion of donor-specific Tregs was greater than global Treg expansion, suggesting that the expansion was antigen-driven rather than nonspecific. Expanding Tregs with activated donor B cells appeared to identify the most biologically relevant and donor-specific TCRbeta repertoire.

The CDR3 starts with the cysteine, ends with the phenylalanine, and has 14 residues. The retained sequence is limited to the CDR3, 42 bases, with the frame set at the first base. V drops 6 bases and J drops 7 bases, leaving 15 bases in between. CDR1 and CDR2 (LNHDA, SQIVND) derive from the germline V gene (reference sequence). For TCRbeta CDR3 sequencing, genomic DNA from the sorted cells was extracted using the QIAGEN DNeasy Blood and Tissue Kit. Through immunoSEQ, high-throughput TCRbeta CDR3 sequencing was done commercially, including PCR amplification with internal controls and bias correction. On the study's bioinformatics: Unique productive TCRbeta sequences were defined by CDR3 nucleotide sequence where primers matched, and otherwise by CDR3 amino acid sequence together with Vbeta and Jbeta genes. To correct sorting error, sequences shared between sorted populations at a frequency ratio of 2:1 or less were removed; the rest were assigned to the higher population. Donor-reactive sequences were defined as at least 5-fold expanded in CFSE-low cells versus unstimulated cells, with frequency of at least 0.01% in CFSE-low cells. Jensen-Shannon divergence calculated on the top 100 TCRbeta sequences ranked by frequency was used to measure repertoire divergence. For any sample with multiple sequencing runs, sorting error was corrected in each run separately before the runs were pooled. TCRdb holds this immuneACCESS table with in-frame rearrangements only. Some clones are missing; in checked studies, unresolved V genes explain under half, and the rest has no known cause. V, J and clone size derive from that table, while D and trimming were established from the DNA sequence. In all, the sample holds some 80,000 clones, and roughly 98% of those were seen once. The top ten clones comprise 0.56% of the sample.

This sequence was found in a human donor who received a combined kidney and bone marrow transplant. This sequence uses TRBV19 and TRBJ2-2, with a tentative D gene TRBD2 over 6 matching bases. This material consisted of CD4+ T cells from blood, taken before the transplant. The CDR3 has the sequence CASRRQGGGGELFF. DNA sequence: TGTGCCAGTAGGAGGCAGGGAGGCGGCGGGGAGCTGTTTTTT. The entire variable domain, with the stretches around the CDR3 drawn from the reference TRBV19 and TRBJ2-2 proteins, is DGGITQSPKYLFRKEGQNVTLSCEQNLNHDAMYWYRQDPGQGLRLIYYSQIVNDFQKGDIAEGYSVSREKKESFPLTVTSAQKNPTAFYLCASRRQGGGGELFFGEGSRLTVL.